What follows is one T cell receptor (beta chain) and its context. The data were taken from a study of blood T cell repertoires in COVID-19. The V gene end was trimmed by 0 bases and the J gene end by 4 bases; junction bases not matched to a gene: 5. CDR1 is MNHNS, CDR2 SASEGT, per germline. The CDR3 totals 15 residues. TCRdb's copy holds only in-frame clones and misses some; the assay was immunoSEQ multiplex PCR. The table includes 150,000 to 200,000 clones, approximately 92% detected once. The V call is TRBV6-1, the J call TRBJ1-2; 7 nucleotides align to TRBD1. Sequenced input: peripheral blood. This receptor was obtained from a woman aged 45-65 years with acute or convalescent COVID-19. The CDR3 bases are TGTGCCAGCAGTGAAGCGACAGGGTTGGGCTATGGCTACACCTTC. The encoded protein is CASSEATGLGYGYTF.